This is a list of T cell receptor beta chains from one sample in a study of cytomegalovirus exposure and HLA in healthy donors. The table came from immunoSEQ multiplex PCR; TCRdb's copy has only in-frame clones and leaves some out. This sample yields roughly 100,000 clones, of which about 74% are seen a single time; roughly 9.6% belongs to the top ten. The sequencing input was PBMCs. All receptors derive from a male donor in good health and CMV-seropositive. Each CDR3 is given with its conserved first and last residue.

J	V	CDR3
TRBJ2-3	TRBV4-2	CASSQELEGGIGTDTQYF
TRBJ2-7	TRBV6-6	CASSPTLMGQGYEQYF
TRBJ2-2	TRBV18	CASSPAVSGDRTGELFF
TRBJ2-5	TRBV19	CASSTRTSGRAQETQYF
TRBJ2-3	TRBV15	CATSRGGLAGLTDTQYF
TRBJ2-5	TRBV29-1	CSGKAYQETQYF
TRBJ1-2	TRBV28	CASPNSIQGVSDGYTF
TRBJ1-1	TRBV5-6	CASSLLAPGLVTEAFF
TRBJ2-2	TRBV6-1	CASSLATGELFF
TRBJ2-2	TRBV12-2	CASRLALRTSGRALGTGELFF
TRBJ2-2	TRBV5-1	CASSPSSGRTGELFF
TRBJ1-3	TRBV5-1	CASSWGGLSSGNTIYF
TRBJ2-1	TRBV5-1	CASSLAGAPPADEQFF
TRBJ1-2	TRBV28	CASRGTSHGYTF
TRBJ2-1	TRBV28	CASSSQESNNEQFF
TRBJ2-7	TRBV7-8	CASGLGGGSYEQYF